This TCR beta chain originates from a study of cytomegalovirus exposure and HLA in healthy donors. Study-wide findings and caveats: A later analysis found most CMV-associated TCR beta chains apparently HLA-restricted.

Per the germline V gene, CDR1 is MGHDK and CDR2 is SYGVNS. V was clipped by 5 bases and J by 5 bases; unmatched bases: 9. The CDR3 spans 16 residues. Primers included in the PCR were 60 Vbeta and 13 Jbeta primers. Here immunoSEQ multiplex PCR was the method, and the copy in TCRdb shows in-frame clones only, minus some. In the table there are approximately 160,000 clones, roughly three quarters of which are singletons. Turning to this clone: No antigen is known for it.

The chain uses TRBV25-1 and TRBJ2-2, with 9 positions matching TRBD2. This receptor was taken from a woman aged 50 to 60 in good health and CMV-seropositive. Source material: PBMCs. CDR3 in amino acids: CASSPPRTSGTGELFF. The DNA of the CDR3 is TGTGCCAGCAGTCCCCCCCGAACTAGCGGGACCGGGGAGCTGTTTTTT. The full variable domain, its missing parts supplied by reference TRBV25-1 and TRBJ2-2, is EADIYQTPRYLVIGTGKKITLECSQTMGHDKMYWYQQDPGMELHLIHYSYGVNSTEKGDLSSESTVSRIRTEHFPLTLESARPSHTSQYLCASSPPRTSGTGELFFGEGSRLTVL.